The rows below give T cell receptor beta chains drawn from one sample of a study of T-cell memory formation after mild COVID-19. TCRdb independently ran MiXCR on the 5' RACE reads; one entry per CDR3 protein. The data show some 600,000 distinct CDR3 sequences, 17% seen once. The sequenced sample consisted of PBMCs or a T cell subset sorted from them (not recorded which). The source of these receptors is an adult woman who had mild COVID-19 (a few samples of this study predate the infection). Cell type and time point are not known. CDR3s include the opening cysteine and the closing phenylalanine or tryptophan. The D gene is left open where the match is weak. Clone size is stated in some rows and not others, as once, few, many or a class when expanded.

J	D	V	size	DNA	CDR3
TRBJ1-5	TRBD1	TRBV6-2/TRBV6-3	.	TGTGCCAGCAGTTATCGCGACAGGGCGGGGCAGCCCCAGCATTTT	CASSYRDRAGQPQHF
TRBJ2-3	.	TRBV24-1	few	TGTGCCACCAGTGATCTGGAGCGGGCGAGCACAGATACGCAGTATTTT	CATSDLERASTDTQYF
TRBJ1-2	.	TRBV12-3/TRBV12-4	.	TGTGCCAGCACCGCTGGTGGCTACACCTTC	CASTAGGYTF
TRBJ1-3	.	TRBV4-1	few	TGCGCCAGCAGCCAAGTCTGGTCAGTCTCTGGAAACACCATATATTTT	CASSQVWSVSGNTIYF
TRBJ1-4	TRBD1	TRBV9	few	TGTGCCAGCAGCCTCCGACCTACAGGGGGGGGATTCGGGGAAAAACTGTTTTTT	CASSLRPTGGGFGEKLFF
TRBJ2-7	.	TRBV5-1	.	TGCGCCAGCAGCATTAGACAGGGAGGGTACGAGCAGTACTTC	CASSIRQGGYEQYF
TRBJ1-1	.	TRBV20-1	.	TGCAGTGGGTCCAGGGACACTGAAGCTTTCTTT	CSGSRDTEAFF
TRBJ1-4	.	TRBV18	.	TGTGCCAGCGGGGCACAGGAGAATGAAAAACTGTTTTTT	CASGAQENEKLFF
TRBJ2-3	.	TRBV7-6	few	TGTGCCAGCAGCTTGATGGAGGGGACAGCGATCGATACGCAGTATTTT	CASSLMEGTAIDTQYF
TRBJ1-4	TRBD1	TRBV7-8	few	TGTGCCAGCAGCTCCCACCCCGATCCCAGGGGGGCAAATGAAAAACTGTTTTTT	CASSSHPDPRGANEKLFF
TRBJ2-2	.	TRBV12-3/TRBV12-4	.	TGTGCCAGCAGTTTAGCCCCAGGGACGGTGAACACCGGGGAGCTGTTTTTT	CASSLAPGTVNTGELFF
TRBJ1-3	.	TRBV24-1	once	TGTGCCACTACGGATGGCTCTGGAAACACCATATATTTT	CATTDGSGNTIYF
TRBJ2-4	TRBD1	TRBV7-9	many	TGTGCCAGCAGCTTGTCGACAGGGAAGACAGCCAAAAACATTCAGTACTTC	CASSLSTGKTAKNIQYF
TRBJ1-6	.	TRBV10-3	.	TGTGCCATCAGTGAGTGGGGGGAGGTCATTCCACCCCTCCACTTT	CAISEWGEVIPPLHF
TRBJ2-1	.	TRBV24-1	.	TGTGCCACCAGTGAGAGGGGAACAAGGACCTACAATGAGCAGTTCTTC	CATSERGTRTYNEQFF
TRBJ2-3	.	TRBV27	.	TGTGCCAGCAGTTTATTTTCTAAGATAGCAGGGACTAGCACAGATACGCAGTATTTT	CASSLFSKIAGTSTDTQYF
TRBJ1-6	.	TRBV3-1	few	TGTGCCAGCAGCCAAGGTGGGGGGAGGGGTTCACCCCTCCACTTT	CASSQGGGRGSPLHF
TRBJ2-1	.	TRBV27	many	TGTGCCAGCAGTTTATCCGCGAATGAGCAGTTCTTC	CASSLSANEQFF
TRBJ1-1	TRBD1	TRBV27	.	TGTGCCAGCAGGAGACAGGGGGCGCAGGCTGAAGCTTTCTTT	CASRRQGAQAEAFF
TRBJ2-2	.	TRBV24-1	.	TGTGCCACCAGTGATTCCCCCCCCGCGAACACCGGGGAGCTGTTTTTT	CATSDSPPANTGELFF
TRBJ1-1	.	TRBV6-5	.	TGTGCCAGCAGTTACTCGGCCGGGAGTGAAGCTTTCTTT	CASSYSAGSEAFF
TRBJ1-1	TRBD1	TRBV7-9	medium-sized	TGTGCCAGCAGCTCCCCGGACAGGACCGCCGGAACTTTCTTT	CASSSPDRTAGTFF
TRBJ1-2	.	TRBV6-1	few	TGTGCCAGCAGTTCCGACAGTCGGAGCTATGGCTACACCTTC	CASSSDSRSYGYTF
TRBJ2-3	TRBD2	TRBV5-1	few	TGCGCCAGCAGCCTCCGGGAGGGTTCAGATGCGGGGCAGTATTTT	CASSLREGSDAGQYF
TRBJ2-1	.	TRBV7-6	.	TGTGCCAGCAGCTCTCGTATGAATGAGCAGTTCTTC	CASSSRMNEQFF
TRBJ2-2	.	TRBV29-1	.	TGCAGCGCACGAGGGGGGCGCACCGGGGAGCTGTTTTTT	CSARGGRTGELFF
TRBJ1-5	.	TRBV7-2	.	TGTGCCAGCAGCTTAGTAATGGCAGGGAGTCAGCCCCAGCATTTT	CASSLVMAGSQPQHF
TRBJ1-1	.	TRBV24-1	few	TGTGCCACCAGTTCCCTGTTTCCACCTGAAGCTTTCTTT	CATSSLFPPEAFF
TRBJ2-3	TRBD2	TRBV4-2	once	TGTGCCAGCAGCCAAGATGGGACTAGCAGGGGCGGGACGCAGTATTTT	CASSQDGTSRGGTQYF
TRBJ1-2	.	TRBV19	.	TGTGCCAGTACCACGGCGGGGGGCAGCGAGAGCTATGGCTACACCTTC	CASTTAGGSESYGYTF
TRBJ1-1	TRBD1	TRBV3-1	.	TGTGCCAGCAGCCAAGGAGGGACAGGGTTCGCTGAAGCTTTCTTT	CASSQGGTGFAEAFF
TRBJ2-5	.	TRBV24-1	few	TGTGCCACCAGTGATTTGGGGGTAGAGACCCAGTACTTC	CATSDLGVETQYF
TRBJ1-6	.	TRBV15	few	TGTGCCACCAGCGCCCATCCCACTTCACCCCTCCACTTT	CATSAHPTSPLHF
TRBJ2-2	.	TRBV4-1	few	TGCGCCAGCAGCCATCCCGCCCGGAACAAAAACACCGGGGAGCTGTTTTTT	CASSHPARNKNTGELFF
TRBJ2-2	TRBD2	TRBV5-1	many	TGCGCCAGCACCGAGCGGGGATGGACTAACACCGGGGAGCTGTTTTTT	CASTERGWTNTGELFF
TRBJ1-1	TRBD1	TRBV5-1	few	TGCGCCAGCAGAGGGGTGACAGGGGAAACTGAAGCTTTCTTT	CASRGVTGETEAFF
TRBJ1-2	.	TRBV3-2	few	TGTGCCAGCAGCCCTGTCCTGCGCCCGGTCCCGCGATATAACTATGGCTACACCTTC	CASSPVLRPVPRYNYGYTF